The 30 T cell receptor beta chains in this list originate from one sample, sequenced in a study of blood T cell repertoires in COVID-19. The repertoire was sequenced with immunoSEQ multiplex PCR; TCRdb's copy has only in-frame clones and lacks some. The table includes 330,000 or so clones, 80% to 90% detected once. The sample comprised PBMCs or T cells enriched from blood (not recorded which). The receptor set was obtained from a man aged 40-55 years in a cohort exposed to, infected with or recovered from COVID-19 (not recorded which).

The genes are TRBV6-5 and TRBJ2-1; 9 bases are a match to TRBD2. The germline gives CDR1 MNHEY, CDR2 SVGAGI. The CDR3 covers 14 residues. The V gene end was trimmed by 10 bases and the J gene end by 5 bases; junction bases not matched to a gene: 9. The CDR3: CATAREGEHNEQFF. DNA of the CDR3: TGTGCCACCGCGCGGGAGGGAGAACACAATGAGCAGTTCTTC.

The J gene is TRBJ2-1, the V gene TRBV25-1, with D maybe TRBD2 (6 bases). Between the trimmed V and J ends, which lost 7 bases and 2 bases, there was a span of 15 bases. The germline V gene encodes CDR1 MGHDK and CDR2 SYGVNS. The CDR3 has 15 residues. The CDR3 reads CASMSPGSPYNEQFF. CDR3 bases: TGTGCCAGCATGTCCCCCGGGAGTCCCTACAATGAGCAGTTCTTC. The complete variable domain, with remaining parts taken from reference TRBV25-1 and TRBJ2-1, reads EADIYQTPRYLVIGTGKKITLECSQTMGHDKMYWYQQDPGMELHLIHYSYGVNSTEKGDLSSESTVSRIRTEHFPLTLESARPSHTSQYLCASMSPGSPYNEQFFGPGTRLTVL.

J is TRBJ2-3 and V is TRBV6-5; weak D call: TRBD2 (5 bases). CDR1 is MNHEY and CDR2 is SVGAGI in the germline V gene. The CDR3 has 15 residues. Trimming cost V 0 bases and J 7 bases, with 14 bases left between them. The CDR3 bases are TGTGCCAGCAGTTACTCAACGGTAGGAGGTCATACGCAGTATTTT. Translated, it gives CASSYSTVGGHTQYF.

This clone was counted only a few times. This chain uses TRBV30 with TRBJ2-2; D unclear. The CDR3 loop spans 13 amino acids. Germline V CDR1 and CDR2: GTSNPN, SVGIG (reference sequence). V lost 2 bases, J lost 2 bases, and 6 bases lay in between. In nucleotides, the CDR3 is TGTGCCTGGAGTCAGGCAAACACCGGGGAGCTGTTTTTT. This sequence encodes CAWSQANTGELFF. Supplemented by reference TRBV30 and TRBJ2-2, the full variable domain reads SQTIHQWPATLVQPVGSPLSLECTVEGTSNPNLYWYRQAAGRGLQLLFYSVGIGQISSEVPQNLSASRPQDRQFILSSKKLLLSDSGFYLCAWSQANTGELFFGEGSRLTVL.

The rearrangement joins TRBV28 to TRBJ1-1; no clear D gene. Germline values: CDR1 MDHEN, CDR2 SYDVKM. The CDR3 runs 14 residues. Trimming stripped 3 bases from V and 0 bases from J, with 8 bases between. CDR3 bases: TGTGCCAGCAGTTTTGGCGGAATGAACACTGAAGCTTTCTTT. It translates to CASSFGGMNTEAFF.

V and J are TRBV7-9 and TRBJ2-1; 9 bases align to TRBD2. CDR1 SEHNR and CDR2 FQNEAQ come from the germline V gene (reference sequence). The trim removed 1 base at V and 4 bases at J, leaving 5 bases unmatched. The CDR3 contains 16 residues. CDR3 nucleotides: TGTGCCAGCAGCTTAGGGGCGGGAGGGGGATACAATGAGCAGTTCTTC. This encodes CASSLGAGGGYNEQFF.

This clone occurred a few times. The genes are TRBV11-2 and TRBJ1-1, with D possibly being TRBD1 (6 bases). CDR1 is SGHAT and CDR2 is FQNNGV in the germline V gene. The CDR3 spans 15 residues. The germline V and J ends were trimmed by 1 base and 5 bases, with 14 bases remaining between them. CDR3 bases: TGTGCCAGCAGCTTAGCCACAGGGATGGGGACTGAAGCTTTCTTT. It encodes CASSLATGMGTEAFF.

The rearrangement uses TRBV3-1 (or the pseudogene TRBV3-2) and TRBJ1-1, with TRBD1 identical over 8 bases. The V and J ends lost 2 bases and 7 bases, in that order; junction bases with no gene match: 3. Germline V lookup: CDR1 LGHDT, CDR2 YNNKEL (reference sequence). This CDR3 has 13 residues. In DNA, the CDR3 is TGTGCCAGCAGCCAACAGGGGGCGGATGAAGCTTTCTTT. Its protein is CASSQQGADEAFF.

The rearrangement uses TRBV6-5 and TRBJ1-6; 9 bases align to TRBD1. Germline CDR1 MNHEY, CDR2 SVGAGI. This CDR3 has 16 amino acids. After removal of 4 bases from V and 7 bases from J, the junction contained 8 bases not matched to a gene. The CDR3 sequence is CASSLTGGFRNSPLHF. Written as DNA, the CDR3 is TGTGCCAGCAGTTTGACAGGGGGATTTAGGAATTCACCCCTCCACTTT.

V usage is TRBV27 and J usage is TRBJ2-3; 7 nucleotides align to TRBD2. Germline loops: CDR1 MNHEY, CDR2 SMNVEV (reference sequence). The V gene end was trimmed by 6 bases and the J gene end by 4 bases; junction bases not matched to a gene: 7. The CDR3 covers 14 residues. CDR3: CASSPRSGSDTQYF. The CDR3 region has the DNA TGTGCCAGCAGCCCCCGTAGCGGGTCAGATACGCAGTATTTT.

The chain uses TRBV14 and TRBJ2-5; D might be TRBD1 (5 bases). The germline CDR1 and CDR2 sequences are SGHDN and FVKESK. The CDR3 sequence is 15 residues long. Trimming cost V 2 bases and J 5 bases, with 15 bases left between them. The CDR3 reads CASSQLGQGRETQYF. The CDR3 DNA follows: TGTGCCAGCAGCCAACTCGGGCAGGGAAGGGAGACCCAGTACTTC.

CDR3 amino acids: CASSPPRQFSNQPQHF. The CDR3, as DNA: TGTGCCAGCAGTCCCCCTCGACAGTTTAGCAATCAGCCCCAGCATTTT. This chain connects TRBV28 to TRBJ1-5; TRBD1 is a possible D gene (5 bases). The CDR3 loop spans 16 amino acids. The V end was cut by 5 bases, the J end by 0 bases, with 14 bases between. CDR1 and CDR2 (germline): MDHEN, SYDVKM.

This clone was found a few times. The genes are TRBV10-3 and TRBJ2-7; 8 bases align to TRBD1. There are 14 residues in the CDR3. With 6 bases clipped from V and 2 bases from J, the junction kept 6 bases outside the gene matches. The germline CDR1 and CDR2 sequences are ENHRY and SYGVKD. The CDR3 is CAISFGTGTYEQYF. The DNA of the CDR3 is TGTGCCATCAGCTTCGGGACAGGAACCTACGAGCAGTACTTC.

The V gene is TRBV27, the J gene TRBJ1-4; 7 bases map to TRBD1. The CDR3 runs to 17 residues. Unmatched junction bases numbered 4, after V lost 0 bases and J lost 0 bases. CDR1 is MNHEY and CDR2 is SMNVEV in the germline V gene (reference sequence). CDR3 sequence: CASSLSRGLATNEKLFF. The CDR3, as DNA: TGTGCCAGCAGTTTATCGAGGGGGCTTGCAACTAATGAAAAACTGTTTTTT.

This clone came up a few times. The rearrangement links TRBV4-2 to TRBJ2-1, with a weak D call TRBD1 (6 bases). The ends were cut back, 4 bases at V and 7 bases at J, with 14 bases in the middle. Germline V gene sequence: CDR1 LGHNA, CDR2 YNFKEQ. The CDR3 loop spans 14 amino acids. CDR3 nucleotide sequence: TGTGCCAGCAGCCTACCGACAGGAGGTAATGAGCAGTTCTTC. Translated: CASSLPTGGNEQFF.

This clone was seen more than once but under ten times. The CDR3 spells CASSKGLAGMVDEQFF. CDR3 nucleotide sequence: TGCGCCAGCAGCAAGGGACTAGCGGGAATGGTCGATGAGCAGTTCTTC. This sequence joins TRBV5-1 and TRBJ2-1; 13 bases align to TRBD2. The germline V gene encodes CDR1 SGHRS and CDR2 YFSETQ. CDR3 length equals 16 residues. V trimming: 4 bases; J trimming: 8 bases; junction bases outside the gene matches: 9.

The chain uses TRBV28 and TRBJ1-5; 7 nucleotides line up with TRBD1. The germline V gene encodes CDR1 MDHEN and CDR2 SYDVKM. V was clipped by 5 bases and J by 4 bases; unmatched bases: 5. CDR3 length equals 14 residues. CDR3 DNA: TGTGCCAGCAGTCCGAGGACAGGTAATCAGCCCCAGCATTTT. It is translated as CASSPRTGNQPQHF.

V and J are TRBV5-4 and TRBJ2-3, with TRBD1 identical over 7 bases. The germline gives CDR1 SGHNT, CDR2 YYREEE (reference sequence). V dropped 4 bases and J dropped 0; count of bases not matched to a gene: 8. CDR3 length equals 16 residues. The CDR3 DNA reads as TGTGCCAGCAGCGTAACGAACAGGGGAAGCACAGATACGCAGTATTTT. This translates into CASSVTNRGSTDTQYF.

This clone has just a few counts. The chain joins TRBV5-8 to TRBJ2-2; D is perhaps TRBD2 (5 bases). V lost 1 base, J lost 2 bases, and 15 bases lay in between. The CDR3 loop spans 17 amino acids. Germline V gives CDR1 SGHTS, CDR2 YDEGEE. The CDR3 DNA is TGTGCCAGCAGCTTGTCGTTTGGACTCGCAAACACCGGGGAGCTGTTTTTT. It specifies CASSLSFGLANTGELFF.

This rearrangement joins TRBV24-1 to TRBJ1-2; 11 bases fit TRBD1. Germline V gene sequence: CDR1 KGHDR, CDR2 SFDVKD. V shed 4 bases and J 8 bases; nucleotides not matched to a gene: 8. This CDR3 has 15 residues. This CDR3 reads CATSELGQGVDGYTF. The CDR3 DNA is TGTGCCACCAGTGAGTTGGGACAGGGGGTCGACGGCTACACCTTC.

The chain combines TRBV27 with TRBJ1-2; 9 nucleotides line up with TRBD1. CDR1 is MNHEY, CDR2 SMNVEV, per germline (reference sequence). CDR3 length: 13 amino acids. V gave up 5 bases and J gave up 7 bases; unmatched junction bases: 5. Written as DNA, the CDR3 is TGTGCCAGCAGTAGTAACAGGGGGCTTGGCTACACCTTC. This translates into CASSSNRGLGYTF.

Concerning this clone: The same CDR3 is also encoded by other DNA sequences in this sample. The rearrangement links TRBV19 to TRBJ1-1, with D tentatively TRBD1 (5 bases). V was clipped by 3 bases and J by 1 base, with 6 bases between them. The CDR3 has 13 residues. Germline V lookup: CDR1 LNHDA, CDR2 SQIVND (reference sequence). CDR3 nucleotide sequence: TGTGCCAGTAGTATTCAGGGGAACACTGAAGCTTTCTTT. Protein: CASSIQGNTEAFF.

The CDR3 nucleotides are TGTGCCAGCAGCAAAGGACAGGGGGCGGTCAATGAGCAGTTCTTC. Translated: CASSKGQGAVNEQFF. J is TRBJ2-1 and V is TRBV7-7, with 11 nucleotides matching TRBD1. Losses at the gene ends were 5 bases for V and 6 bases for J; bases not matched to a gene: 6. Germline values: CDR1 SSHAT, CDR2 FNYEAQ (reference sequence). The CDR3 contains 15 residues.

The chain recombines TRBV27 with TRBJ1-2; D is perhaps TRBD1 (6 bases). V lost 4 bases and J 6 bases, leaving 15 bases between the germline ends. CDR3 length: 14 residues. Germline V gives CDR1 MNHEY, CDR2 SMNVEV (reference sequence). This chain's CDR3 is CASSSSGTSNGYTF. Written as DNA, the CDR3 is TGTGCCAGCAGTTCCTCCGGGACATCTAATGGCTACACCTTC.

The table lists this clone with a count of one. The chain is built from TRBV5-8 and TRBJ2-3; 10 nucleotides line up with TRBD2. The CDR3 extends over 16 amino acids. In germline, CDR1 is SGHTS, CDR2 YDEGEE. Trimming at V came to 4 bases and at J to 2 bases, leaving 7 bases not matched to a gene. In DNA form, the CDR3 reads TGTGCCAGCAGCCAGGGACTAGCGCTACACACAGATACGCAGTATTTT. Translating it yields CASSQGLALHTDTQYF. The whole variable domain, remainder taken from reference TRBV5-8 and TRBJ2-3, is EAGVTQSPTHLIKTRGQQATLRCSPISGHTSVYWYQQALGLGLQFLLWYDEGEERNRGNFPPRFSGRQFPNYSSELNVNALELEDSALYLCASSQGLALHTDTQYFGPGTRLTVL.

The gene calls are TRBV2 and TRBJ2-1; TRBD2 might be the D (6 bases). This CDR3 spans 12 amino acids. The V end lost 2 bases, the J end lost 15 bases, and 14 bases lay between the germline ends. CDR1 is SNHLY and CDR2 is FYNNEI in the germline V gene. CDR3 sequence reads: CASSEIVAERFF. The CDR3 nucleotides are TGTGCCAGCAGTGAAATAGTAGCGGAACGGTTCTTC.

This clone came up a few times. Other nucleotide sequences from this sample produce the same CDR3. The CDR3 loop is CASLDRGNSPLHF. The DNA for the CDR3 is TGTGCCAGCTTAGACAGGGGAAATTCACCCCTCCACTTT. The gene calls are TRBV6-5 and TRBJ1-6; the match to TRBD1 covers 8 bases. J lost 7 bases, V lost 8 bases, and 4 bases had no gene match. The CDR3 length is 13 residues. Germline V gene sequence: CDR1 MNHEY, CDR2 SVGAGI.

With regard to this clone: Other nucleotide sequences from this sample produce the same CDR3. J is TRBJ2-5 and V is TRBV18, with D perhaps TRBD2 (5 bases). V was shortened by 3 bases and J by 5 bases, with 10 bases between the two germline ends. The CDR3 runs 13 residues. The V gene's germline CDR1 is KGHSH and CDR2 LQKENI. CDR3 region: CASSPPSRETQYF. CDR3 sequence (DNA): TGTGCCAGCTCACCCCCTAGCAGGGAGACCCAGTACTTC.

The rearrangement joins TRBV19 to TRBJ2-7; D is ambiguous. The ends were cut back, 1 base at V and 0 bases at J, with 7 bases in the middle. This CDR3 spans 14 amino acids. CDR1 and CDR2 from the germline V gene are LNHDA and SQIVND (reference sequence). The CDR3 protein is CASSIGASSYEQYF. The CDR3 region has the DNA TGTGCCAGTAGTATAGGTGCGAGCTCCTACGAGCAGTACTTC. The complete variable domain, with remaining parts taken from reference TRBV19 and TRBJ2-7, reads DGGITQSPKYLFRKEGQNVTLSCEQNLNHDAMYWYRQDPGQGLRLIYYSQIVNDFQKGDIAEGYSVSREKKESFPLTVTSAQKNPTAFYLCASSIGASSYEQYFGPGTRLTVT.

This sequence joins TRBV2 and TRBJ1-2; the match to TRBD1 covers 7 bases. The CDR3 extends over 13 amino acids. V lost 5 bases to trimming and J lost 8 bases; unmatched junction nucleotides: 8. Germline V gives CDR1 SNHLY, CDR2 FYNNEI. CDR3 DNA: TGTGCCAGCAGTCCTACGGGACAGAACGGCTACACCTTC. Protein product: CASSPTGQNGYTF. Based on the CDR3 plus reference TRBV2 and TRBJ1-2, the full variable domain is EPEVTQTPSHQVTQMGQEVILRCVPISNHLYFYWYRQILGQKVEFLVSFYNNEISEKSEIFDDQFSVERPDGSNFTLKIRSTKLEDSAMYFCASSPTGQNGYTFGSGTRLTVV.